This T cell receptor (beta chain) emerged from a study of CD8 T cells in Susac syndrome. Trimming shortened V by 0 bases and J by 12 bases, and 18 bases separated the two germline ends. Germline V gene data show CDR1 as LGHNA and CDR2 as YSLEER. This CDR3 comprises 15 residues. Sequencing of TCR beta drew on CD8+ and CD4+ T cells from blood. The CD8+ and CD4+ T cells were negatively isolated, with the TEMRA cells enriched by FACS. With random hexamers, reverse transcription was performed on roughly 0.45 to 1 ug of RNA. TCRdb passed the immunoSEQ multiplex PCR reads through MiXCR, listing each CDR3 protein once. This sample carries about 300,000 distinct CDR3 sequences, almost 85% of them seen once, and the ten largest clones take around 0.21%.

The chain has TRBV4-3 and TRBJ2-1; D is ambiguous. This receptor was obtained from a human donor with multiple sclerosis. Specimen: CD8+ T cells from PBMCs. In nucleotides, the CDR3 is TGCGCCAGCAGCCAAGATCTCTGGGCGGCTATGGGGCAGTTCTTC. Its translation is CASSQDLWAAMGQFF.